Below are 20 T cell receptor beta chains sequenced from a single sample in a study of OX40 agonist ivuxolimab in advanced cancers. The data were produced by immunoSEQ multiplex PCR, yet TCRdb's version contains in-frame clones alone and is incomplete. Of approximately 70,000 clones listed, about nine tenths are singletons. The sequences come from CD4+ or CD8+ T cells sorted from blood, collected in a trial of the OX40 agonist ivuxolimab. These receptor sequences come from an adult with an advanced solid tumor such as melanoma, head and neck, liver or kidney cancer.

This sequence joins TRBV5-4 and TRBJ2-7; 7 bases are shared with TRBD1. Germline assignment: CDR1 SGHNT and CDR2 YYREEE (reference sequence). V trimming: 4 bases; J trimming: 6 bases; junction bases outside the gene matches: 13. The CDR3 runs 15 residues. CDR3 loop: CASSPLRGGVSEQYF. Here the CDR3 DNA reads TGTGCCAGCAGCCCCCTCCGAGGGGGCGTCTCCGAGCAGTACTTC.

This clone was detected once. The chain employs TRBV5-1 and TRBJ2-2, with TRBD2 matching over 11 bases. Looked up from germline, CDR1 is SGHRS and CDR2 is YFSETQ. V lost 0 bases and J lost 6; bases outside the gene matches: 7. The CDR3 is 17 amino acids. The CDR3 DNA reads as TGCGCCAGCAGCTTGGGTACTAGCGGGAGTATCGCCGGGGAGCTGTTTTTT. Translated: CASSLGTSGSIAGELFF.

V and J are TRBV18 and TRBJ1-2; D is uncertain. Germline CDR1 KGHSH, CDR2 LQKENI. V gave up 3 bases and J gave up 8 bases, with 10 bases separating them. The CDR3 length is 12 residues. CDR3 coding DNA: TGTGCCAGCTCACCGGCGGCTGGGGGCTACACCTTC. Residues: CASSPAAGGYTF.

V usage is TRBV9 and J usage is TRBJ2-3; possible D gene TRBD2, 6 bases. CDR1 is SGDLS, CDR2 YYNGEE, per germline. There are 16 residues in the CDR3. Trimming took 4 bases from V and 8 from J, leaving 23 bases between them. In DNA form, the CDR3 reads TGTGCCAGCAGCCCTCGTGGAGGGGAACAAGTCGGTACGCAGTATTTT. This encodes CASSPRGGEQVGTQYF.

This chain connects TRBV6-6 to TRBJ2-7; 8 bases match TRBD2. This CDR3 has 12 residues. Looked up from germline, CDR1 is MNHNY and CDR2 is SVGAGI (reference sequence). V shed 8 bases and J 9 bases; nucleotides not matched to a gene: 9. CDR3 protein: CASSGLAQGQYF. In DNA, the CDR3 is TGTGCCAGCTCCGGACTAGCTCAAGGGCAGTACTTC.

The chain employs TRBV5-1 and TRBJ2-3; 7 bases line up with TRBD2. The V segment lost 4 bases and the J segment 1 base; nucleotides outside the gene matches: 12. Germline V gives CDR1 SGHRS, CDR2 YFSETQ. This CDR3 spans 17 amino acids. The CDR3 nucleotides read TGCGCCAGCAGCCCTGAGGGCCGACTAGCAGGCACAGATACGCAGTATTTT. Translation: CASSPEGRLAGTDTQYF. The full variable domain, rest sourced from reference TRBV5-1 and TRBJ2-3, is KAGVTQTPRYLIKTRGQQVTLSCSPISGHRSVSWYQQTPGQGLQFLFEYFSETQRNKGNFPGRFSGRQFSNSRSEMNVSTLELGDSALYLCASSPEGRLAGTDTQYFGPGTRLTVL.

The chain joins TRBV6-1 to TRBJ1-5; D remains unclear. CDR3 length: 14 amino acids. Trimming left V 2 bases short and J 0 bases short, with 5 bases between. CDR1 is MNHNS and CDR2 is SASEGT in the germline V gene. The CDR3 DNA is TGTGCCAGCAGTGAACAGTATAGCAATCAGCCCCAGCATTTT. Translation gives CASSEQYSNQPQHF.

For the CDR3, the DNA is TGCGCCAGCAGCTTGGGGTTAGCGGGAGAGACCCAGTACTTC. It encodes CASSLGLAGETQYF. The V and J genes are TRBV5-1 and TRBJ2-5; 7 bases match TRBD2. The CDR3 totals 14 residues. The trim removed 0 bases at V and 4 bases at J, leaving 3 bases unmatched. Germline V CDR1 and CDR2: SGHRS, YFSETQ.

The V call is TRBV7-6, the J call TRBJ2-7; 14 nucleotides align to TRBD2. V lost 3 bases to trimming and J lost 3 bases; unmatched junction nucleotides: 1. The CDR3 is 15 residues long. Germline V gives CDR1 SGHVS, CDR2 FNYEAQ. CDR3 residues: CASSFGTSGGYEQYF. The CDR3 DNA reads TGTGCCAGCAGCTTCGGGACTAGCGGGGGCTACGAGCAGTACTTC.

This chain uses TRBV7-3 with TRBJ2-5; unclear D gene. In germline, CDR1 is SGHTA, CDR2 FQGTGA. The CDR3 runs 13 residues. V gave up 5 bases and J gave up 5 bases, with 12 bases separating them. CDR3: CASSPGSRETQYF. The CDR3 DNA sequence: TGTGCCAGCAGCCCTGGGTCGCGGGAGACCCAGTACTTC.

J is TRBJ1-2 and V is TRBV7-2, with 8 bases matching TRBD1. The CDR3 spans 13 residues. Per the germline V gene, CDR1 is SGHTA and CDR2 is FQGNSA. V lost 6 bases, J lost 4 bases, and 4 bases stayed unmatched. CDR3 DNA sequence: TGTGCCAGCAGACCAGGGACAGGCTATGGCTACACCTTC. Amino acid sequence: CASRPGTGYGYTF.

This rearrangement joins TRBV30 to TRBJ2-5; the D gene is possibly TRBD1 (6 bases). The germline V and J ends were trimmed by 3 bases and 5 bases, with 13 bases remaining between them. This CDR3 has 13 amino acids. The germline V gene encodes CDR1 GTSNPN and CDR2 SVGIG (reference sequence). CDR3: CAWSGDRSETQYF. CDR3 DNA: TGTGCCTGGAGCGGTGACAGGTCGGAGACCCAGTACTTC.

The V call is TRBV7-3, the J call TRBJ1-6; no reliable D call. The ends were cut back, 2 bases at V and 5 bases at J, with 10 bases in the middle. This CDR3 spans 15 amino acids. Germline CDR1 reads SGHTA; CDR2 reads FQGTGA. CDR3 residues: CASSLARDHNSPLHF. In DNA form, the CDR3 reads TGTGCCAGCAGCTTAGCCCGGGATCATAATTCACCCCTCCACTTT. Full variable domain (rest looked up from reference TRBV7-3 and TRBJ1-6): GAGVSQTPSNKVTEKGKYVELRCDPISGHTALYWYRQSLGQGPEFLIYFQGTGAADDSGLPNDRFFAVRPEGSVSTLKIQRTERGDSAVYLCASSLARDHNSPLHFGNGTRLTVT.

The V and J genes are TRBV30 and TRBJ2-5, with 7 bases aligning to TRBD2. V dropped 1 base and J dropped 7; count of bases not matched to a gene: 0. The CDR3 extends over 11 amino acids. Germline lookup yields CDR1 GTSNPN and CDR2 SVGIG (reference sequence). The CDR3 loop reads CAWSGGGTQYF. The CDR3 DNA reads TGTGCCTGGAGTGGGGGGGGGACCCAGTACTTC.

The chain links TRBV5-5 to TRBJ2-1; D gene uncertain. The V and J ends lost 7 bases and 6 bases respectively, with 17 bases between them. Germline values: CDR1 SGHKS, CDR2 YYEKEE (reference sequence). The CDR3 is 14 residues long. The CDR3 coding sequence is TGTGCCAGCGCCCTCCTTGCCCTAGGCAATGAGCAGTTCTTC. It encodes CASALLALGNEQFF.

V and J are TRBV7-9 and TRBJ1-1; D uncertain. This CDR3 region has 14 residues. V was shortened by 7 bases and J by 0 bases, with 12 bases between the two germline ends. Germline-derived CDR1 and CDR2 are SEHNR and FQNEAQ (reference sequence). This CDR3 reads CASTIGRMNTEAFF. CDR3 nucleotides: TGTGCCAGCACCATAGGGCGTATGAACACTGAAGCTTTCTTT.

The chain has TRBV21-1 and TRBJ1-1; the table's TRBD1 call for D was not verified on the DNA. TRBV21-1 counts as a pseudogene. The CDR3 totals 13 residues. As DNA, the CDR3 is TGTGCCAGCAAGCGGACAGGGGGAACTGAAGCTTTCTTT. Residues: CASKRTGGTEAFF.

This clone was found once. The CDR3 region has the DNA TGTGCCAGTAGAGGACTAGGAGTCTACGAGCAGTACTTC. It is translated as CASRGLGVYEQYF. This chain connects TRBV19 to TRBJ2-7, with 7 bases matching TRBD2. J was trimmed by 3 bases and V by 6 bases; bases with no gene match: 5. The germline V gene encodes CDR1 LNHDA and CDR2 SQIVND (reference sequence). CDR3 length: 13 amino acids.

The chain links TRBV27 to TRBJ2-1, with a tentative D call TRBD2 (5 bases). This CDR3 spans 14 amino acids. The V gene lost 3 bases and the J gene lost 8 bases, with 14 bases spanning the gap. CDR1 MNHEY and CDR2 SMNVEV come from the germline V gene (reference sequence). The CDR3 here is CASSLSSSRDEQFF. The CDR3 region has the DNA TGTGCCAGCAGTTTGTCCTCTAGCCGGGATGAGCAGTTCTTC.

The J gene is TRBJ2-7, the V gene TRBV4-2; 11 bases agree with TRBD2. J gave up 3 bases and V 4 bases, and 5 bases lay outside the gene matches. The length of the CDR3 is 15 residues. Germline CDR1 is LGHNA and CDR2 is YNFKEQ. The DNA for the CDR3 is TGTGCCAGCAGCCTTCAACTAGCGGGAGACTACGAGCAGTACTTC. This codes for CASSLQLAGDYEQYF.